These T cell receptor beta chains were read from a single sample in a study of blood T cell repertoires in COVID-19. Sequencing used immunoSEQ multiplex PCR; TCRdb keeps in-frame clones, though not all of them. The sample yields approximately 82,000 clones, more than 75% seen once. The sequenced material came from peripheral blood. All receptors derive from a man aged 45-60 years with active or convalescent COVID-19. Both conserved end residues are part of each CDR3. A D gene is named only where the DNA matches it firmly. Clone size, where shown, is once, few, many, or a class for clones that have expanded.

cdr3_aa: CASRLGQLNTEAFF
cdr3_nt: TGTGCCAGCAGACTCGGACAGTTGAACACTGAAGCTTTCTTT
cdr3_length: 14
clone_size: -
d_call: -
v_call: TRBV5-5
j_call: TRBJ1-1

cdr3_aa: CASSSFGQAYEQYF
cdr3_nt: TGTGCCAGCAGTTCCTTCGGACAGGCCTACGAGCAGTACTTC
cdr3_length: 14
clone_size: -
d_call: TRBD1
v_call: TRBV6-2/TRBV6-3
j_call: TRBJ2-7

cdr3_aa: CASSDRGRSDTQYF
cdr3_nt: TGTGCCAGTAGTGATAGGGGCCGGTCAGATACGCAGTATTTT
cdr3_length: 14
clone_size: -
d_call: -
v_call: TRBV19
j_call: TRBJ2-3

cdr3_aa: CASSSGLAGVQETQYF
cdr3_nt: TGTGCCAGCAGTTCCGGACTAGCGGGGGTTCAAGAGACCCAGTACTTC
cdr3_length: 16
clone_size: -
d_call: TRBD2
v_call: TRBV6-5
j_call: TRBJ2-5

cdr3_aa: CASSESGRYSPLHF
cdr3_nt: TGTGCCAGCAGTGAGTCAGGGCGGTATTCACCCCTCCACTTT
cdr3_length: 14
clone_size: -
d_call: -
v_call: TRBV2
j_call: TRBJ1-6

cdr3_aa: CASRMDTEATQYF
cdr3_nt: TGCGCCAGCAGAATGGACACAGAGGCGACCCAGTACTTC
cdr3_length: 13
clone_size: -
d_call: -
v_call: TRBV5-1
j_call: TRBJ2-5

cdr3_aa: CASSPPVRGLETQYF
cdr3_nt: TGTGCCAGCTCACCACCGGTTAGGGGGTTGGAGACCCAGTACTTC
cdr3_length: 15
clone_size: few
d_call: -
v_call: TRBV18
j_call: TRBJ2-5

cdr3_aa: CASRNRDRGGNEQFF
cdr3_nt: TGTGCCAGCAGGAACCGGGACAGGGGAGGGAATGAGCAGTTCTTC
cdr3_length: 15
clone_size: once
d_call: TRBD1
v_call: TRBV3-1/TRBV3-2
j_call: TRBJ2-1

cdr3_aa: CASKGDAGETQYF
cdr3_nt: TGTGCCAGTAAGGGGGACGCCGGGGAGACCCAGTACTTC
cdr3_length: 13
clone_size: -
d_call: -
v_call: TRBV19
j_call: TRBJ2-5

cdr3_aa: CASSDPRDRDYEQYF
cdr3_nt: TGTGCCAGCAGTGATCCGAGGGACAGGGACTACGAGCAGTACTTC
cdr3_length: 15
clone_size: few
d_call: TRBD1
v_call: TRBV25-1
j_call: TRBJ2-7

cdr3_aa: CASSLGQGGTGELFF
cdr3_nt: TGCGCCAGCAGCTTGGGACAGGGGGGCACCGGGGAGCTGTTTTTT
cdr3_length: 15
clone_size: -
d_call: TRBD1
v_call: TRBV5-1
j_call: TRBJ2-2

cdr3_aa: CASSQATLAGTEAFF
cdr3_nt: TGCGCCAGCAGCCAAGCAACTCTCGCGGGCACTGAAGCTTTCTTT
cdr3_length: 15
clone_size: -
d_call: -
v_call: TRBV5-1
j_call: TRBJ1-1

cdr3_aa: CASSSGTPYEQYF
cdr3_nt: TGTGCCAGCAGTTCAGGAACTCCTTACGAGCAGTACTTC
cdr3_length: 13
clone_size: -
d_call: -
v_call: TRBV12-3/TRBV12-4
j_call: TRBJ2-7

cdr3_aa: CASSYSSAGPHNEQFF
cdr3_nt: TGTGCCAGCAGTTACTCGAGCGCGGGGCCCCACAATGAGCAGTTCTTC
cdr3_length: 16
clone_size: -
d_call: -
v_call: TRBV6-5
j_call: TRBJ2-1

cdr3_aa: CASSFQGIAYNEQFF
cdr3_nt: TGTGCCAGCAGTTTTCAGGGAATCGCTTACAATGAGCAGTTCTTC
cdr3_length: 15
clone_size: -
d_call: -
v_call: TRBV28
j_call: TRBJ2-1

cdr3_aa: CASSPKSGALTDTQYF
cdr3_nt: TGTGCCAGCTCACCTAAGAGCGGGGCTCTCACAGATACGCAGTATTTT
cdr3_length: 16
clone_size: -
d_call: TRBD2
v_call: TRBV18
j_call: TRBJ2-3

cdr3_aa: CASSLSRIGAPLHF
cdr3_nt: TGTGCCAGCAGTTTATCCCGGATCGGGGCACCCCTCCACTTT
cdr3_length: 14
clone_size: -
d_call: -
v_call: TRBV27
j_call: TRBJ1-6

cdr3_aa: CASSLAAGFNEKLFF
cdr3_nt: TGTGCCAGCAGCTTAGCTGCGGGGTTTAATGAAAAACTGTTTTTT
cdr3_length: 15
clone_size: -
d_call: -
v_call: TRBV7-2
j_call: TRBJ1-4

cdr3_aa: CASSQGGAYQETQYF
cdr3_nt: TGTGCCAGCTCTCAAGGGGGGGCCTACCAAGAGACCCAGTACTTC
cdr3_length: 15
clone_size: -
d_call: -
v_call: TRBV11-3
j_call: TRBJ2-5

cdr3_aa: CASSLAGGSGYTF
cdr3_nt: TGTGCCAGCAGCTTAGCGGGGGGAAGTGGCTACACCTTC
cdr3_length: 13
clone_size: once
d_call: -
v_call: TRBV11-2
j_call: TRBJ1-2

cdr3_aa: CASSELRTGQETQYF
cdr3_nt: TGTGCCAGCAGTGAGTTACGGACAGGGCAAGAGACCCAGTACTTC
cdr3_length: 15
clone_size: -
d_call: TRBD1
v_call: TRBV2
j_call: TRBJ2-5

cdr3_aa: CASSEGQGAYGYTF
cdr3_nt: TGTGCCAGCAGTGAAGGACAGGGGGCTTATGGCTACACCTTC
cdr3_length: 14
clone_size: -
d_call: TRBD1
v_call: TRBV6-1
j_call: TRBJ1-2

cdr3_aa: CAWSITGLAGYEQYF
cdr3_nt: TGTGCCTGGAGTATAACGGGACTAGCCGGCTACGAGCAGTACTTC
cdr3_length: 15
clone_size: -
d_call: TRBD2
v_call: TRBV30
j_call: TRBJ2-7

cdr3_aa: CASSYIRDTEAFF
cdr3_nt: TGTGCCAGCAGTTACATCCGAGACACTGAAGCTTTCTTT
cdr3_length: 13
clone_size: -
d_call: -
v_call: TRBV6-2/TRBV6-3
j_call: TRBJ1-1

cdr3_aa: CASSPGTGEVSPLHF
cdr3_nt: TGTGCCAGCAGCCCTGGGACAGGGGAGGTTTCACCCCTCCACTTT
cdr3_length: 15
clone_size: -
d_call: TRBD1
v_call: TRBV5-8
j_call: TRBJ1-6

cdr3_aa: CASRQGQGSGYTF
cdr3_nt: TGTGCCAGCAGGCAAGGACAGGGGTCTGGCTACACCTTC
cdr3_length: 13
clone_size: -
d_call: TRBD1
v_call: TRBV2
j_call: TRBJ1-2

cdr3_aa: CASSSLQSGNQPQHF
cdr3_nt: TGTGCCAGCAGTTCCCTCCAATCAGGCAATCAGCCCCAGCATTTT
cdr3_length: 15
clone_size: -
d_call: -
v_call: TRBV27
j_call: TRBJ1-5

cdr3_aa: CASRGTGVVRLAGGPGDTQYF
cdr3_nt: TGCGCCAGCAGAGGGACAGGGGTTGTGAGACTAGCGGGGGGCCCAGGAGATACGCAGTATTTT
cdr3_length: 21
clone_size: -
d_call: TRBD2
v_call: TRBV5-1
j_call: TRBJ2-3

cdr3_aa: CATRGRGPEKLFF
cdr3_nt: TGTGCCACCCGGGGGAGGGGTCCCGAAAAACTGTTTTTT
cdr3_length: 13
clone_size: -
d_call: -
v_call: TRBV19
j_call: TRBJ1-4

cdr3_aa: CASSAPSPLNEQFF
cdr3_nt: TGTGCCAGCAGCGCCCCATCTCCGCTAAATGAGCAGTTCTTC
cdr3_length: 14
clone_size: -
d_call: -
v_call: TRBV9
j_call: TRBJ2-1

cdr3_aa: CASSFQTGWNTEAFF
cdr3_nt: TGTGCCAGCAGCTTCCAGACAGGGTGGAACACTGAAGCTTTCTTT
cdr3_length: 15
clone_size: few
d_call: TRBD1
v_call: TRBV5-6
j_call: TRBJ1-1

cdr3_aa: CASSQPTGTGNTIYF
cdr3_nt: TGTGCCAGCAGTCAACCGACAGGGACTGGAAACACCATATATTTT
cdr3_length: 15
clone_size: -
d_call: TRBD1
v_call: TRBV6-5
j_call: TRBJ1-3

cdr3_aa: CASSQDLTGGYTF
cdr3_nt: TGTGCCAGCAGCCAAGATTTAACAGGGGGCTACACCTTC
cdr3_length: 13
clone_size: -
d_call: -
v_call: TRBV3-1/TRBV3-2
j_call: TRBJ1-2

cdr3_aa: CASSYSTRTSQIHF
cdr3_nt: TGTGCCAGCAGTTACTCGACGCGGACATCCCAAATCCACTTT
cdr3_length: 14
clone_size: -
d_call: -
v_call: TRBV6-5
j_call: TRBJ1-6

cdr3_aa: CASSLVKSGSHEQYF
cdr3_nt: TGTGCCAGCAGCTTAGTAAAAAGCGGCAGCCACGAGCAGTACTTC
cdr3_length: 15
clone_size: once
d_call: -
v_call: TRBV7-2
j_call: TRBJ2-7

cdr3_aa: CASSQDTGRQPQHF
cdr3_nt: TGTGCCAGCAGCCAAGATACGGGTAGGCAGCCCCAGCATTTT
cdr3_length: 14
clone_size: -
d_call: -
v_call: TRBV4-2
j_call: TRBJ1-5

cdr3_aa: CASSISDRKITDTQYF
cdr3_nt: TGTGCCAGTAGTATATCAGACAGGAAGATTACAGATACGCAGTATTTT
cdr3_length: 16
clone_size: once
d_call: -
v_call: TRBV19
j_call: TRBJ2-3

cdr3_aa: CASSIDSGTGSSTDTQYF
cdr3_nt: TGTGCCAGTAGTATAGATTCGGGGACAGGTTCGAGCACAGATACGCAGTATTTT
cdr3_length: 18
clone_size: -
d_call: TRBD1
v_call: TRBV19
j_call: TRBJ2-3

cdr3_aa: CASSPFGTGTIYGYTF
cdr3_nt: TGTGCCAGCAGCCCATTCGGGACAGGGACTATATATGGCTACACCTTC
cdr3_length: 16
clone_size: -
d_call: TRBD1
v_call: TRBV7-9
j_call: TRBJ1-2

cdr3_aa: CASRAGMNTEAFF
cdr3_nt: TGTGCCAGCCGCGCGGGGATGAACACTGAAGCTTTCTTT
cdr3_length: 13
clone_size: -
d_call: -
v_call: TRBV3-1/TRBV3-2
j_call: TRBJ1-1

cdr3_aa: CASTQSQQGTGTDTQYF
cdr3_nt: TGCGCCAGCACCCAATCACAACAGGGGACCGGCACAGATACGCAGTATTTT
cdr3_length: 17
clone_size: -
d_call: TRBD1
v_call: TRBV5-1
j_call: TRBJ2-3

cdr3_aa: CASSRGQGSGNTIYF
cdr3_nt: TGTGCCAGCAGCAGGGGGCAAGGATCTGGAAACACCATATATTTT
cdr3_length: 15
clone_size: -
d_call: TRBD1
v_call: TRBV2
j_call: TRBJ1-3

cdr3_aa: CASSSGGGSYELYF
cdr3_nt: TGTGCCAGCAGTTCAGGCGGGGGCTCCTACGAGCTGTACTTC
cdr3_length: 14
clone_size: -
d_call: -
v_call: TRBV28
j_call: TRBJ2-7

cdr3_aa: CASRLTLNTEAFF
cdr3_nt: TGTGCCAGCAGGTTGACACTGAACACTGAAGCTTTCTTT
cdr3_length: 13
clone_size: once
d_call: -
v_call: TRBV7-8
j_call: TRBJ1-1

cdr3_aa: CASRLDRGTGNTIYF
cdr3_nt: TGCGCCAGCAGATTGGACAGGGGGACGGGAAACACCATATATTTT
cdr3_length: 15
clone_size: -
d_call: TRBD1
v_call: TRBV5-1
j_call: TRBJ1-3

cdr3_aa: CASSSLQETQYF
cdr3_nt: TGTGCCAGCAGCTCCCTCCAAGAGACCCAGTACTTC
cdr3_length: 12
clone_size: -
d_call: -
v_call: TRBV3-1/TRBV3-2
j_call: TRBJ2-5

cdr3_aa: CATSDTRMDRPRGNQPQHF
cdr3_nt: TGTGCCACCAGTGATACTCGCATGGACAGACCGAGGGGCAATCAGCCCCAGCATTTT
cdr3_length: 19
clone_size: -
d_call: -
v_call: TRBV24-1
j_call: TRBJ1-5